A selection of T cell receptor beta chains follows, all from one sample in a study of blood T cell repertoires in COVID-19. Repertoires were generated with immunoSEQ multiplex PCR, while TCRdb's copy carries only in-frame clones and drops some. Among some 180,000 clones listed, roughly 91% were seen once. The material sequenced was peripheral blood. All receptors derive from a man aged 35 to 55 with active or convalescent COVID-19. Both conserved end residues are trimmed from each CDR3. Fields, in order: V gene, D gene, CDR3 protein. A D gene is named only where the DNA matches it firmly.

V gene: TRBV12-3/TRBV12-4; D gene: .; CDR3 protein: ASSLTVSEQY
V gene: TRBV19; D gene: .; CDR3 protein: ASSPQGGNTIY
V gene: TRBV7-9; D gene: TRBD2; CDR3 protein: ASSLATSGFSYEQY
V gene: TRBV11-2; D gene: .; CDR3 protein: ASSLTRAAASTDTQY
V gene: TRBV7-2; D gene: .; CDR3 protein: ASSLQDRTYEQY
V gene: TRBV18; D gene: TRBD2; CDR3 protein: ASSPGLAGGSGDTQY
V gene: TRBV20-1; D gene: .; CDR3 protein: SARQSNTQY
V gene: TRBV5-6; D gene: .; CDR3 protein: ASSLDGVNTEAF
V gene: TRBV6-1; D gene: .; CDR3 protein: ASSETARGYT
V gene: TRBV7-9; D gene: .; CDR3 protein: ASSSLRGLDIQY
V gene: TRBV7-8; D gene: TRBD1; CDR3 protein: ASSLEQGAFYNEQF
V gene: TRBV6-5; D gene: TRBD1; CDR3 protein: ASSNRGNTEAF
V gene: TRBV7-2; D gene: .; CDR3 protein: ASSLSNEQF
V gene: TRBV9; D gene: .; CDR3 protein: ASSLGQVGVGNTIY
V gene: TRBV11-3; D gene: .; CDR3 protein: ASSLDSLDTEAF
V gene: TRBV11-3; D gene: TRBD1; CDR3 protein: ASSLRDSYNEQF
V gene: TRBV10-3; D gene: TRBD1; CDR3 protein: AISESVQGAYGYT
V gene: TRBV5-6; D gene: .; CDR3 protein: ASSPDLGQPVYGYT
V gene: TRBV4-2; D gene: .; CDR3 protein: ASSQDPDSHADTQY
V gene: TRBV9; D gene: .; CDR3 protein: ASSTPLGGPGTGELF
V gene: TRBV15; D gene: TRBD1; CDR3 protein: ATSTRGPETNYGYT
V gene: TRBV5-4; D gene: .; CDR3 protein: ASSLQGHGYGYT
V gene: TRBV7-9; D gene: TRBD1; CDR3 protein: ASSPRNLKTGGVTDTQY
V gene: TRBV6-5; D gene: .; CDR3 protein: ASNDGGEGSDTQY
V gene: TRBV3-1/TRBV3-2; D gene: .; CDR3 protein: ASSQARGTHNSPLH
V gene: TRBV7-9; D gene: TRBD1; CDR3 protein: ASSFVRGQDTQY
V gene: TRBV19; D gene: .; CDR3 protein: ASGNTLGGTLGNTIY
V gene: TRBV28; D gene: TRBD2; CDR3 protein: ASSPAGGSTDTQY
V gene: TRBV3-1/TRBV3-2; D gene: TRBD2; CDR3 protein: ASSQARGLAGHNEQF
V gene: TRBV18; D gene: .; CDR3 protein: ASSPGGDQPQH
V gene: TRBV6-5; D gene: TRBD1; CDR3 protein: ASSGDSINYGYT
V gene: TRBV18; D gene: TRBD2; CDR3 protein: ASSPGLAEYEQY
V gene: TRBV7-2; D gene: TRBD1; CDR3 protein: ASSLGTGILSYEQY
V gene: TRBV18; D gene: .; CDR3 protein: ASQGRDEQY
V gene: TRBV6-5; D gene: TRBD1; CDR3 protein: ASRTGGTNYGYT
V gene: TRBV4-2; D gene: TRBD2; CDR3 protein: ASSQDLPGGLSTGELF
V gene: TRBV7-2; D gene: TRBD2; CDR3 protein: ASSWRTSDYNEQF
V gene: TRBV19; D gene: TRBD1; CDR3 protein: ASRQGAAGNTIY
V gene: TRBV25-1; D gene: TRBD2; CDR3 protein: ASSVGGIKDEQY
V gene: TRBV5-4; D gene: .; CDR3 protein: ASSLWGGLSGNTIY
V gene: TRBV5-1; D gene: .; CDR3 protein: ASSKRSSYEQY
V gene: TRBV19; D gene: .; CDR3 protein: ASSPRLAHTDTQY
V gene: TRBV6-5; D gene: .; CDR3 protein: ASSYADNPSYEQY
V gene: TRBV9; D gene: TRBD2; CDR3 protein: ASSGTSGSYEQY
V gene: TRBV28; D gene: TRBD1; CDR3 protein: ASSFRDRAGPLH
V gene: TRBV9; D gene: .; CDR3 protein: ASSPELSGSGNTIY
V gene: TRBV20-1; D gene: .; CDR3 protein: SASSQGKTSSYEQY
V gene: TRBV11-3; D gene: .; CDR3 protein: ASSLVASVEQY
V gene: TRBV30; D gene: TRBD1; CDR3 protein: AWSRQGNQPQH
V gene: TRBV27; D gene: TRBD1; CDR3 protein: ASSDRGTSGNTIY
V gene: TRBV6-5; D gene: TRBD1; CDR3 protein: ASSYGTGSREQY
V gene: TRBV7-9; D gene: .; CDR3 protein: ASSHDSGRQY